Listed here is a single TCR beta chain. Profiled with immunoSEQ multiplex PCR; TCRdb holds only in-frame clones, not every one. The sample records over 150,000 clones, 87% being singletons. The CDR3 runs 14 residues. The V gene's germline CDR1 is SGHRS and CDR2 YFSETQ. The V and J ends lost 0 bases and 4 bases, in that order; junction bases with no gene match: 3. The sample comes from a study of blood T cell repertoires in COVID-19. This sequence joins TRBV5-1 and TRBJ2-5; 7 bases map to TRBD1. The specimen was peripheral blood. The TCR sequence derives from a woman aged 70-85 years with COVID-19, enrolled during active disease. CDR3 loop: CASSLATGVETQYF. CDR3 DNA: TGCGCCAGCAGCTTGGCCACAGGGGTAGAGACCCAGTACTTC.